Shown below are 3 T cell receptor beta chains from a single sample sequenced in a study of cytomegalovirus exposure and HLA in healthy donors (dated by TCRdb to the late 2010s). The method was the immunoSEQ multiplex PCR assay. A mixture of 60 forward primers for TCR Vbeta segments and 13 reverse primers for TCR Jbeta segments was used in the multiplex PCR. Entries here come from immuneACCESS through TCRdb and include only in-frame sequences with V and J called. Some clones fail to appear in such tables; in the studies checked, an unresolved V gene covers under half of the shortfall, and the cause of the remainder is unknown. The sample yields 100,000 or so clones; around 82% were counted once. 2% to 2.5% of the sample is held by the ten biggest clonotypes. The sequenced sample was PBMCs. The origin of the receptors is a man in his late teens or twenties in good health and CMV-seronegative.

The CDR3 here is CASRGGVISNQPQHF. CDR3 coding DNA: TGTGCCAGCAGGGGGGGGGTGATTAGCAATCAGCCCCAGCATTTT. The chain is built from TRBV27 and TRBJ1-5; D possibly corresponds to TRBD1 (5 bases). There are 15 residues in the CDR3. CDR1 and CDR2 (germline): MNHEY, SMNVEV (reference sequence). V lost 6 bases and J lost 0, with 12 bases in between.

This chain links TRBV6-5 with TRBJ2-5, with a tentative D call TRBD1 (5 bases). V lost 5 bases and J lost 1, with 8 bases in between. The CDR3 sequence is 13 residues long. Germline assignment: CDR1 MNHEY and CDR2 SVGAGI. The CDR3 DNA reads TGTGCCAGCAGTGGACACCTCCAAGAGACCCAGTACTTC. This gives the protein CASSGHLQETQYF.

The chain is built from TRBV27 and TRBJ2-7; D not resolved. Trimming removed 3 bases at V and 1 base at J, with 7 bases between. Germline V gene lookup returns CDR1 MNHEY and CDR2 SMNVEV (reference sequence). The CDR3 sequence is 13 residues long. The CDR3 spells CASSFEQSYEQYF. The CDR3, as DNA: TGTGCCAGCAGTTTTGAACAGTCCTACGAGCAGTACTTC.